Presented here are 6 T cell receptor beta chains from one specimen sequenced in a study of blood T cell repertoires in COVID-19. Sequencing was performed with immunoSEQ multiplex PCR; in TCRdb, only in-frame clones are kept and a portion is missing. The sample consists of 380,000 or so clones, roughly 90% of them appearing once. Sequencing was performed on peripheral blood. These receptors were taken from a man aged 40-55 years with acute or convalescent COVID-19.

The chain uses TRBV18 and TRBJ2-7; D is unclear. This CDR3 contains 12 residues. The germline CDR1 and CDR2 sequences are KGHSH and LQKENI. V was pared by 5 bases and J by 3 bases, with 8 bases between. The CDR3 protein is CASSSENYEQYF. The CDR3, as DNA: TGTGCCAGCTCATCTGAGAACTACGAGCAGTACTTC. The full variable domain, its missing parts supplied by reference TRBV18 and TRBJ2-7, is NAGVMQNPRHLVRRRGQEARLRCSPMKGHSHVYWYRQLPEEGLKFMVYLQKENIIDESGMPKERFSAEFPKEGPSILRIQQVVRGDSAAYFCASSSENYEQYFGPGTRLTVT.

The gene calls are TRBV27 and TRBJ1-2; no definite D call. V lost 8 bases and J 1 base, leaving 17 bases between the germline ends. Germline lookup yields CDR1 MNHEY and CDR2 SMNVEV (reference sequence). CDR3 length: 15 residues. This chain's CDR3 is CASPQSRPINYGYTF. For the CDR3, the DNA is TGTGCCAGCCCTCAGTCCCGCCCAATTAACTATGGCTACACCTTC.

The rearrangement joins TRBV28 to TRBJ1-1; possible D gene TRBD1, 5 bases. CDR1 MDHEN and CDR2 SYDVKM come from the germline V gene. This CDR3 is 14 amino acids long. Trimming took 5 bases from V and 3 from J, leaving 13 bases between them. The CDR3 reads CASSPWKGYTEAFF. The CDR3 DNA follows: TGTGCCAGCAGTCCCTGGAAGGGGTACACTGAAGCTTTCTTT.

The chain joins TRBV2 to TRBJ1-5, with a possible D match to TRBD1 (6 bases). In germline, CDR1 is SNHLY, CDR2 FYNNEI. The CDR3 has 13 residues. V lost 6 bases and J 4 bases, leaving 10 bases between the germline ends. The CDR3 sequence is CASSQGWNQPQHF. Here the CDR3 DNA reads TGTGCCAGCAGCCAGGGGTGGAATCAGCCCCAGCATTTT.

The chain combines TRBV28 with TRBJ1-5, with D uncertain. This CDR3 region has 13 residues. Germline V gene sequence: CDR1 MDHEN, CDR2 SYDVKM. V was shortened by 6 bases and J by 4 bases, with 10 bases between the two germline ends. This CDR3 is CASSEQTNQPQHF. CDR3 sequence (DNA): TGTGCCAGCAGCGAACAGACGAATCAGCCCCAGCATTTT.

V and J are TRBV6-5 and TRBJ1-6; TRBD1 matches 8 bases. Per the germline V gene, CDR1 is MNHEY and CDR2 is SVGAGI. CDR3 length: 15 residues. Germline trimming cut 6 bases from V and 9 bases from J; bases unmatched to any gene: 10. The CDR3 nucleotides are TGTGCCAGCAGCCGTGGACAGGGAAGGAGTTCACCCCTCCACTTT. It encodes CASSRGQGRSSPLHF.